The present T cell receptor (beta chain) was sequenced within a study of response to subunit inactivated influenza vaccine. With 4 bases removed from V and 2 bases from J, the gap between germline ends came to 15 bases. This CDR3 is 16 amino acids long. The germline V gene encodes CDR1 LGHNA and CDR2 YNFKEQ. TCRdb used MiXCR to reprocess the RT-PCR reads, holding one entry per CDR3 protein. The sample holds more than 550,000 distinct CDR3 sequences, about 10% seen once. This clonotype was recorded a few times. These data were also filed under a second study, of T cells expressing NK-cell markers. That source adds: UMIs accompanied the 5'RACE template switching by which TCR beta cDNA was made. It was sorted CD3+CD56+NKG2C+, CD3+CD56+NKG2C- and CD3+CD56-NKG2C+ T cells that supplied the TCR beta repertoires. About six donors showed dominant NKG2C+ clonotypes comprising roughly 1.0-7.5% of their CD8+ T cells.

The V gene is TRBV4-2, the J gene TRBJ2-1; D call uncertain. This sample comprised PBMCs from blood, obtained on the day of vaccination. The source of this sequence is a man aged 45 to 65 who received an inactivated influenza vaccine. CDR3 bases: TGTGCCAGCAGCCCTACGGGCGGAGCACCCTACAATGAGCAGTTCTTC. It translates to CASSPTGGAPYNEQFF.